This T cell receptor beta chain comes out of a study of T cell repertoires in cytomegalovirus infection. Overall study context: CMV infection plus the matching HLA type was flagged by public TCR beta signatures.

The CDR3 has 17 residues. V was shortened by 2 bases and J by 4 bases, with 17 bases between the two germline ends. From germline, CDR1 is SGHTA and CDR2 FQGNSA. TCRdb itself ran the reads through MiXCR, one entry per CDR3 protein. The data show roughly 230,000 distinct CDR3 sequences, more than 9% seen once. This clonotype was recorded many times. Its target is unknown. Whole-study results and caveats: Using cumulative public TCR beta family frequency, the authors identified those who carried CMV together with the relevant HLA. What dominated the ex vivo response were HLA-C-restricted CMV-specific TCR beta clonotypes.

The source of this sequence is a human donor in good health (CMV status not recorded). Some clones in this sample may be carry-over from other donors' samples. The chain is built from TRBV7-2 and TRBJ2-2, with D possibly matching TRBD1 (6 bases). Sequencing used PBMCs. The CDR3 DNA reads as TGTGCCAGCAGCTTATCATTGTGGGGGCTGGGCACCGGGGAGCTGTTTTTT. It yields the protein CASSLSLWGLGTGELFF.